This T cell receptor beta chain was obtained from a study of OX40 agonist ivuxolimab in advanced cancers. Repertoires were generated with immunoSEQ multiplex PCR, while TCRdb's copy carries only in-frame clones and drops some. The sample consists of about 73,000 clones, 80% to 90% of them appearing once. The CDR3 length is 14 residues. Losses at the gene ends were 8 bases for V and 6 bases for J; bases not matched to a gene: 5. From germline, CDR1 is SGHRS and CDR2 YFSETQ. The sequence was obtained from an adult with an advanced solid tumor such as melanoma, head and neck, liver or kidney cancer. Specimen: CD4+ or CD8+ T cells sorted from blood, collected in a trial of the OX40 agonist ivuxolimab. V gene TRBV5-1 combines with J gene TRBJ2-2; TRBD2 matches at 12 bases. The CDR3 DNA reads TGCGCCAGTACGGGACTAGCGGGTTCCGGGGAGCTGTTTTTT. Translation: CASTGLAGSGELFF.